A selection of T cell receptor beta chains follows, all from one sample in a study of radiotherapy plus CTLA-4 blockade in lung cancer. TCRdb's table, derived via immunoSEQ multiplex PCR, lists solely in-frame clones and lacks some. This sample has about 72,000 clones, with over 75% found just once. Sequencing used peripheral blood, obtained from a patient treated with radiotherapy plus ipilimumab. The receptors come from a human donor with non-small cell lung cancer who had a partial response to radiotherapy plus ipilimumab. Each CDR3 is given without its conserved first and last residue. Each record gives: CDR3 protein, clone size, V gene. Clone size is given for some rows only: seen once, a few or many times, or a class if the clone is expanded.

CDR3: SPPGGGSYEQY
size: once
V: TRBV19

CDR3: ASSVAEANYGYT
size: NA
V: TRBV9

CDR3: ASSTGLRSIDTQY
size: NA
V: TRBV5-1

CDR3: ASRRDRGYEQY
size: NA
V: TRBV10-2

CDR3: ASSDRTGRQPQH
size: NA
V: TRBV2

CDR3: ASSVLSELGETQY
size: NA
V: TRBV9

CDR3: ASSPGQGDQPQH
size: NA
V: TRBV5-1

CDR3: ASSLRDRGYEQY
size: few
V: TRBV6-1

CDR3: ASSGTSPPHEQF
size: NA
V: TRBV19

CDR3: ASSRRLRTGVGQPQH
size: NA
V: TRBV28

CDR3: ASSRKDLATEQY
size: NA
V: TRBV5-4

CDR3: ASTRTGLNTEAF
size: NA
V: TRBV2

CDR3: ASSPNRATHEQY
size: NA
V: TRBV18

CDR3: ASSESGAGELF
size: NA
V: TRBV9

CDR3: ASSPESGVSTEAF
size: NA
V: TRBV18

CDR3: ASSPIGRVGLSYNEQF
size: NA
V: TRBV10-1

CDR3: ASSLATVTGELF
size: few
V: TRBV7-2